This T cell receptor (beta chain) was identified during a study of cytomegalovirus exposure and HLA in healthy donors. Note on this clone: Its antigen is undetermined.

It was with 60 Vbeta and 13 Jbeta primers that the PCR ran. Data came from immunoSEQ multiplex PCR; TCRdb stores just in-frame clones and leaves some out. This table holds roughly 200,000 clones, 70% to 85% found once. In germline, CDR1 is LGHNA, CDR2 YNFKEQ. The CDR3 length is 14 residues. V was pared by 3 bases and J by 7 bases, with 12 bases between. General observations from the study: The study put 150 to 200 TCR beta chains on its list as cytomegalovirus-associated. 87-base-pair reads could not separate some V segments, including TRBV6-2 and TRBV6-3. Solely CMV serostatus was available to characterize immune exposure. Fewer N-insertions than the roughly 670-donor mean were reportedly shown by an Asian-associated ancestry cluster in a later analysis.

The TCR comes from a woman aged 40 to 50 in good health and CMV-seronegative. Sequencing was done on a sample of PBMCs. This chain uses TRBV4-2 with TRBJ2-2, with D possibly matching TRBD1 (6 bases). CDR3 protein: CASSHTRGVGELFF. The CDR3 coding sequence is TGTGCCAGCAGCCATACCAGGGGCGTCGGGGAGCTGTTTTTT.